The 30 T cell receptor beta chains presented below share a single source sample, sequenced in a study of OX40 agonist ivuxolimab in advanced cancers. Clones were read by immunoSEQ multiplex PCR, and TCRdb kept only the in-frame ones, dropping some. This table has more than 65,000 clones, about 91% appearing once. The source material was CD4+ or CD8+ T cells sorted from blood, sampled in a trial of the OX40 agonist ivuxolimab. The receptors originated from an adult with an advanced solid tumor such as melanoma, head and neck, liver or kidney cancer.

Turning to this clone: This same CDR3 is encoded by further DNA sequences in the sample. The rearrangement joins TRBV6-1 to TRBJ1-5; unclear D gene. Germline CDR1 MNHNS, CDR2 SASEGT. V lost 1 base and J lost 5, with 6 bases in between. The CDR3 length is 13 residues. CDR3 DNA sequence: TGTGCCAGCAGTGAAGGGGGTTATCAGCCCCAGCATTTT. It translates to CASSEGGYQPQHF.

The V and J genes are TRBV9 and TRBJ2-7; possible D gene TRBD1, 5 bases. The germline V and J ends were trimmed by 0 bases and 6 bases, with 16 bases remaining between them. The CDR3 length is 15 residues. Germline CDR1 SGDLS, CDR2 YYNGEE. Here the CDR3 DNA reads TGTGCCAGCAGCGTAGAGGGGTCCTCAGGGCGCGAGCAGTACTTC. It specifies CASSVEGSSGREQYF.

The chain recombines TRBV2 with TRBJ1-5, with 7 positions matching TRBD1. The CDR3 consists of 14 residues. V was clipped by 0 bases and J by 6 bases; unmatched bases: 2. Germline V gene lookup returns CDR1 SNHLY and CDR2 FYNNEI. The CDR3 here is CASSEATGSQPQHF. The CDR3 bases are TGTGCCAGCAGTGAAGCGACAGGGAGTCAGCCCCAGCATTTT.

V usage is TRBV19 and J usage is TRBJ2-1; TRBD2 matches 7 bases. The CDR3 length is 16 residues. CDR1 is LNHDA and CDR2 is SQIVND in the germline V gene (reference sequence). With 1 base clipped from V and 2 bases from J, the junction kept 5 bases outside the gene matches. In nucleotides, the CDR3 is TGTGCCAGTAGTATAGGGGCGGCGGGAGCCTACAATGAGCAGTTCTTC. It yields the protein CASSIGAAGAYNEQFF.

V and J are TRBV19 and TRBJ2-2, with TRBD1 matching over 9 bases. Per the germline V gene, CDR1 is LNHDA and CDR2 is SQIVND (reference sequence). The CDR3 covers 15 residues. V was clipped by 7 bases and J by 2 bases; unmatched bases: 5. CDR3 loop: CASTDRGVNTGELFF. The CDR3 DNA sequence: TGTGCCAGTACAGACAGGGGGGTCAACACCGGGGAGCTGTTTTTT.

The chain employs TRBV29-1 and TRBJ2-3, with D perhaps TRBD2 (6 bases). Per germline, CDR1 SQVTM and CDR2 ANQGSEA. Trimming pared 4 bases from V and 1 base from J, leaving 6 bases between. The CDR3 sequence is 12 residues long. In DNA, the CDR3 is TGCAGCGTTGGGAGGGGCACAGATACGCAGTATTTT. Its translation: CSVGRGTDTQYF.

This chain joins TRBV18 and TRBJ2-3; D might be TRBD2 (7 bases). Trimming took 0 bases from V and 0 from J, leaving 16 bases between them. There are 18 residues in the CDR3. CDR1 is KGHSH and CDR2 is LQKENI in the germline V gene. The CDR3 DNA is TGTGCCAGCTCACCACCGGGGGCTAGCGGAGTGAGCACAGATACGCAGTATTTT. Protein sequence: CASSPPGASGVSTDTQYF.

The J gene is TRBJ2-3, the V gene TRBV7-3; D is unresolved. Trimming took off 2 bases at V and 2 bases at J, with 11 bases between the two ends. Germline V gene sequence: CDR1 SGHTA, CDR2 FQGTGA. The CDR3 sequence is 15 residues long. The CDR3 loop reads CASSLYSRITDTQYF. CDR3 DNA: TGTGCCAGCAGCTTATACAGTCGTATCACAGATACGCAGTATTTT.

The V call is TRBV10-1, the J call TRBJ2-1; the match to TRBD2 covers 7 bases. Germline V CDR1 and CDR2: WNHNN, SYGVQD (reference sequence). The trim removed 0 bases at V and 3 bases at J, leaving 2 bases unmatched. This CDR3 region has 15 residues. The CDR3 coding sequence is TGCGCCAGCAGTGAGTCCCGCGGGGGCTACAATGAGCAGTTCTTC. Its translation: CASSESRGGYNEQFF.

This clone was picked up one time. CDR3 residues: CASSLSTGASYEQYF. The CDR3 DNA sequence: TGTGCCAGCAGCTTATCGACAGGGGCCTCCTACGAGCAGTACTTC. V is TRBV7-2 and J is TRBJ2-7; 8 nucleotides agree with TRBD1. The germline CDR1 and CDR2 sequences are SGHTA and FQGNSA. The V and J ends lost 2 bases and 0 bases, in that order; junction bases with no gene match: 3. CDR3 length: 15 residues.

V usage is TRBV6-1 and J usage is TRBJ2-5, with D perhaps assigned TRBD1 or TRBD2 (6 bases each). Germline V CDR1 and CDR2: MNHNS, SASEGT. The ends were cut back, 2 bases at V and 5 bases at J, with 12 bases in the middle. This CDR3 contains 14 residues. For the CDR3, the DNA is TGTGCCAGCAGTGAAAAAGGGGGGCTGGAGACCCAGTACTTC. As protein: CASSEKGGLETQYF.

This chain uses TRBV5-1 with TRBJ1-1; D gene uncertain. Germline CDR1 is SGHRS and CDR2 is YFSETQ. The CDR3 is 15 amino acids. V was pared by 4 bases and J by 4 bases, with 17 bases between. This CDR3 is CASSDGYQGSTEAFF. The CDR3 region has the DNA TGCGCCAGCAGCGACGGCTACCAAGGGAGCACTGAAGCTTTCTTT.

This rearrangement joins TRBV7-9 to TRBJ2-7; D gene ambiguous. Trimming left V 5 bases short and J 5 bases short, with 13 bases between. The CDR3 has 13 residues. In germline, CDR1 is SEHNR, CDR2 FQNEAQ (reference sequence). The CDR3 reads CASSRRAGHEQYF. CDR3 nucleotides: TGTGCCAGCAGCCGAAGGGCAGGCCACGAGCAGTACTTC.

This clone has only a few counts. This chain connects TRBV5-1 to TRBJ1-5, with D tentatively TRBD1 (5 bases). V was pared by 0 bases and J by 3 bases, with 10 bases between. Germline CDR1 is SGHRS and CDR2 is YFSETQ. This CDR3 contains 15 residues. The CDR3 sequence: CASSLDGGDNQPQHF. CDR3 sequence (DNA): TGCGCCAGCAGCTTGGATGGAGGGGACAATCAGCCCCAGCATTTT.

The V and J genes are TRBV10-3 and TRBJ1-1, with a tentative D call TRBD1 (6 bases). CDR1 is ENHRY and CDR2 is SYGVKD in the germline V gene. The CDR3 covers 13 residues. Trimming removed 10 bases from V and 0 bases from J, with 12 bases in between. CDR3 sequence reads: CATEDRVNTEAFF. The CDR3 DNA follows: TGTGCCACCGAGGACAGAGTGAACACTGAAGCTTTCTTT.

CDR3 region: CASSPGSGQPQHF. The CDR3 nucleotides are TGTGCCAGCTCACCAGGGTCCGGCCAGCCCCAGCATTTT. The chain recombines TRBV18 with TRBJ1-5; D is unclear. V was trimmed by 2 bases and J by 7 bases, leaving 9 bases between them. The CDR3 has 13 amino acids. Germline V gene sequence: CDR1 KGHSH, CDR2 LQKENI.

The rearrangement uses TRBV2 and TRBJ1-5; TRBD1 matches at 12 bases. Per the germline V gene, CDR1 is SNHLY and CDR2 is FYNNEI. This CDR3 contains 16 residues. V lost 7 bases to trimming and J lost 8 bases; unmatched junction nucleotides: 12. This chain's CDR3 is CASTTVTGTGGKPQHF. The CDR3 DNA sequence: TGTGCCAGCACTACGGTGACCGGGACAGGGGGCAAGCCCCAGCATTTT.

The chain recombines TRBV6-5 with TRBJ1-1; D is perhaps TRBD1 (5 bases). V was clipped by 6 bases and J by 0 bases, with 11 bases between them. The CDR3 totals 14 residues. CDR1 MNHEY and CDR2 SVGAGI come from the germline V gene. The CDR3 is CASRAGDVNTEAFF. The CDR3 DNA reads as TGTGCCAGCAGGGCGGGGGATGTGAACACTGAAGCTTTCTTT.

The chain joins TRBV5-1 to TRBJ1-4; the match to TRBD1 covers 7 bases. The CDR3 sequence is 14 residues long. The V and J ends lost 7 bases and 3 bases, in that order; junction bases with no gene match: 6. The V gene's germline CDR1 is SGHRS and CDR2 YFSETQ. CDR3 loop: CASSPGQPNEKLFF. Written as DNA, the CDR3 is TGCGCCAGCTCACCGGGACAGCCTAATGAAAAACTGTTTTTT.

The CDR3 reads CAISESAQGYGYTF. The CDR3 DNA reads as TGTGCCATCAGTGAGTCAGCACAGGGGTATGGCTACACCTTC. This rearrangement joins TRBV10-3 to TRBJ1-2; the match to TRBD1 covers 7 bases. V shed 0 bases, J shed 5 bases, and the junction held 3 bases outside the gene matches. Germline V CDR1 and CDR2: ENHRY, SYGVKD. The CDR3 covers 14 residues.

This chain links TRBV6-6 with TRBJ2-1; tentative D call: TRBD1 (6 bases). The CDR3 contains 15 residues. Germline V lookup: CDR1 MNHNY, CDR2 SVGAGI (reference sequence). V was pared by 1 base and J by 5 bases, with 12 bases between. DNA of the CDR3: TGTGCCAGCAGTTACTACGGACAGCTCGACAATGAGCAGTTCTTC. Its protein product is CASSYYGQLDNEQFF.

V and J are TRBV9 and TRBJ1-6; TRBD1 agrees at 9 bases. This CDR3 has 14 amino acids. From germline, CDR1 is SGDLS and CDR2 YYNGEE. With 3 bases clipped from V and 9 bases from J, the junction kept 4 bases outside the gene matches. The CDR3 region has the DNA TGTGCCAGCAGCGGCCGGGACAGGGTTTCACCCCTCCACTTT. Encoded protein: CASSGRDRVSPLHF.

The chain employs TRBV5-4 and TRBJ1-2; D is uncertain. The CDR3 consists of 13 residues. The germline V gene has CDR1 SGHNT and CDR2 YYREEE (reference sequence). The V end was cut by 4 bases, the J end by 4 bases, with 11 bases between. The CDR3 sequence: CASSVMTTYGYTF. The CDR3 nucleotides are TGTGCCAGCAGCGTCATGACCACCTATGGCTACACCTTC.

The rearrangement joins TRBV14 to TRBJ2-7, with D perhaps matching TRBD1 (7 bases). Germline V gene data show CDR1 as SGHDN and CDR2 as FVKESK. V was cut by 4 bases and J by 1 base, with 17 bases left in between. The CDR3 has 16 amino acids. The CDR3 nucleotides are TGTGCCAGCAGCCGAGGGGGGAGGACAGGATCCTACGAGCAGTACTTC. Encoded protein: CASSRGGRTGSYEQYF.

This chain uses TRBV2 with TRBJ1-3, with D possibly TRBD1 on 6 matching bases. The ends were cut back, 8 bases at V and 0 bases at J, with 20 bases in the middle. The CDR3 is made up of 17 amino acids. Per germline, CDR1 SNHLY and CDR2 FYNNEI. CDR3 in DNA: TGTGCCAGCGGCGAATCGGGGACAAGGCGCTCTGGAAACACCATATATTTT. This encodes CASGESGTRRSGNTIYF.

There are a few counts of this clone. Within the sample, other DNA sequences also encode this same CDR3. This chain joins TRBV30 and TRBJ2-1, with 7 nucleotides matching TRBD2. The CDR3 is 16 amino acids. V was clipped by 3 bases and J by 7 bases; unmatched bases: 15. Germline assignment: CDR1 GTSNPN and CDR2 SVGIG (reference sequence). CDR3 coding DNA: TGTGCCTGGAGGGGTCCGGGGGGTAGATCAGGGAATGAGCAGTTCTTC. Residues: CAWRGPGGRSGNEQFF. Filled out from reference TRBV30 and TRBJ2-1, the complete variable domain reads SQTIHQWPATLVQPVGSPLSLECTVEGTSNPNLYWYRQAAGRGLQLLFYSVGIGQISSEVPQNLSASRPQDRQFILSSKKLLLSDSGFYLCAWRGPGGRSGNEQFFGPGTRLTVL.

This clone was recorded a few times. The V call is TRBV7-2, the J call TRBJ1-5, with D possibly matching TRBD1 (5 bases). This CDR3 has 13 residues. V lost 5 bases to trimming and J lost 7 bases, with 12 bases between them. Germline CDR1 is SGHTA and CDR2 is FQGNSA. The CDR3 loop is CASSLRQKQPQHF. The CDR3 region has the DNA TGTGCCAGCAGCCTCCGACAGAAACAGCCCCAGCATTTT.

The chain links TRBV4-1 to TRBJ2-5; 9 bases match TRBD1. The length of the CDR3 is 18 residues. V lost 4 bases, J lost 1 base, and 13 bases stayed unmatched. Germline CDR1 reads MGHRA; CDR2 reads YSYEKL. The CDR3 spells CASSRGPGTGLGQETQYF. The CDR3, as DNA: TGCGCCAGCAGCCGGGGACCAGGGACAGGGCTGGGCCAAGAGACCCAGTACTTC.

J is TRBJ1-5 and V is TRBV6-1, with D maybe TRBD1 (5 bases). Between the trimmed V and J ends, which lost 3 bases and 0 bases, there was a span of 9 bases. Germline V gene data show CDR1 as MNHNS and CDR2 as SASEGT. The CDR3 totals 15 residues. CDR3 sequence: CASSDGGGSNQPQHF. In DNA, the CDR3 is TGTGCCAGCAGTGATGGGGGTGGTAGCAATCAGCCCCAGCATTTT.

The chain carries TRBV2 and TRBJ1-6, with 10 bases aligning to TRBD1. CDR3 length: 14 residues. V was pared by 6 bases and J by 8 bases, with 4 bases of the junction left unmatched. CDR1 is SNHLY, CDR2 FYNNEI, per germline. DNA of the CDR3: TGTGCCAGCAGGGCCGGGACAGGGGATTCACCCCTCCACTTT. Its protein product is CASRAGTGDSPLHF.